The 27 T cell receptor beta chains below all came from one sample that was sequenced in a study of blood T cell repertoires in COVID-19. The data were produced by immunoSEQ multiplex PCR, yet TCRdb's version contains in-frame clones alone and is incomplete. The sample consists of about 58,000 clones, about 88% of them appearing once. The sample taken for sequencing was peripheral blood. The receptor set was obtained from a woman aged 65 to 85 with active COVID-19.

This clone was seen a single time. The V call is TRBV18, the J call TRBJ1-2; TRBD1 is a possible D gene (5 bases). Germline V CDR1 and CDR2: KGHSH, LQKENI. V gave up 3 bases and J gave up 5 bases, with 19 bases separating them. This CDR3 is 16 amino acids long. The CDR3 DNA is TGTGCCAGCTCACCGCCTTTGAGGGCGGGGGGATATGGCTACACCTTC. This encodes CASSPPLRAGGYGYTF.

The gene calls are TRBV30 and TRBJ2-3, with a tentative D call TRBD1 (6 bases). This CDR3 comprises 14 residues. The V gene's germline CDR1 is GTSNPN and CDR2 SVGIG (reference sequence). The ends were cut back, 0 bases at V and 1 base at J, with 8 bases in the middle. CDR3 bases: TGTGCCTGGAGTGTCTCAGGGGGCACAGATACGCAGTATTTT. Protein: CAWSVSGGTDTQYF.

This chain uses TRBV5-1 with TRBJ2-2; 15 bases match TRBD2. The V and J ends lost 4 bases and 4 bases, in that order; junction bases with no gene match: 8. The CDR3 length is 18 residues. Germline V gene sequence: CDR1 SGHRS, CDR2 YFSETQ. The DNA of the CDR3 is TGCGCCAGCAGCACCCGGACTAGCGGGAGGGTTCGCACCGGGGAGCTGTTTTTT. Translating gives CASSTRTSGRVRTGELFF.

The chain recombines TRBV24-1 with TRBJ1-1, with no clear D. Trimming cost V 0 bases and J 4 bases, with 8 bases left between them. This CDR3 is 14 amino acids long. The germline V gene has CDR1 KGHDR and CDR2 SFDVKD. The CDR3 here is CATSDLNSPTEAFF. CDR3 DNA: TGTGCCACCAGTGATTTGAACAGTCCCACTGAAGCTTTCTTT.

This sequence joins TRBV7-8 and TRBJ2-5; TRBD2 is a possible D gene (5 bases). Germline loops: CDR1 SGHVS, CDR2 FQNEAQ. The CDR3 covers 16 residues. Trimming left V 0 bases short and J 1 base short, with 12 bases between. For the CDR3, the DNA is TGTGCCAGCAGCTTAGCACAAAGCGGAGGCCAAGAGACCCAGTACTTC. Translated, it gives CASSLAQSGGQETQYF.

V gene TRBV5-4 combines with J gene TRBJ1-2, with D unresolved. Germline V CDR1 and CDR2: SGHNT, YYREEE (reference sequence). The length of the CDR3 is 13 residues. With 2 bases removed from V and 7 bases from J, the gap between germline ends came to 12 bases. The CDR3 is CASSLVTQAGYTF. CDR3 nucleotides: TGTGCCAGCAGCTTAGTAACGCAGGCTGGCTACACCTTC.

The chain carries TRBV28 and TRBJ1-6, with 11 positions matching TRBD1. After removal of 6 bases from V and 9 bases from J, the junction contained 4 bases not matched to a gene. The CDR3 is 14 residues long. Germline loops: CDR1 MDHEN, CDR2 SYDVKM. The CDR3 DNA follows: TGTGCCAGCAGAAGGACAGGGGGCGGTTCACCCCTCCACTTT. Its translation is CASRRTGGGSPLHF.

The chain has TRBV24-1 and TRBJ2-2; D is ambiguous. V dropped 6 bases and J dropped 4 bases, with 11 bases sitting between them. The CDR3 sequence is 14 residues long. CDR1 KGHDR and CDR2 SFDVKD come from the germline V gene. The CDR3 nucleotides are TGTGCCACCAGTCCCCGGGTCGCCACCGGGGAGCTGTTTTTT. Translation gives CATSPRVATGELFF.

This chain uses TRBV10-2 with TRBJ2-7; TRBD2 is a possible D gene (6 bases). The germline V gene encodes CDR1 WSHSY and CDR2 SAAADI. The length of the CDR3 is 14 residues. V was shortened by 8 bases and J by 0 bases, with 14 bases between the two germline ends. Here the CDR3 DNA reads TGCGCCAGCTCGTTCGCTAGCGTCTCCTACGAGCAGTACTTC. It specifies CASSFASVSYEQYF.

This clone has more than one count but fewer than ten. The rearrangement links TRBV30 to TRBJ1-2, with D perhaps TRBD1 (5 bases). Looked up from germline, CDR1 is GTSNPN and CDR2 is SVGIG (reference sequence). V lost 1 base to trimming and J lost 8 bases, with 14 bases between them. This CDR3 has 13 amino acids. Here the CDR3 reads CAWSERQGGGYTF. In nucleotides, the CDR3 is TGTGCCTGGAGTGAACGCCAGGGTGGCGGCTACACCTTC.

The chain employs TRBV15 and TRBJ2-7, with D perhaps TRBD1 (6 bases). The CDR3 loop spans 13 amino acids. Germline V gives CDR1 LNHNV, CDR2 YYDKDF (reference sequence). V was pared by 5 bases and J by 7 bases, with 15 bases between. The CDR3 reads CATSAWTGTEQYF. CDR3 coding DNA: TGTGCCACCAGCGCTTGGACCGGGACAGAGCAGTACTTC.

The J gene is TRBJ2-3, the V gene TRBV10-1, with a tentative D call TRBD1 (6 bases). Germline lookup yields CDR1 WNHNN and CDR2 SYGVQD (reference sequence). V was clipped by 3 bases and J by 3 bases, with 13 bases between them. The CDR3 is 15 residues long. CDR3 sequence reads: CASSEIQGATDTQYF. In DNA, the CDR3 is TGCGCCAGCAGTGAAATACAGGGAGCAACAGATACGCAGTATTTT.

J is TRBJ2-3 and V is TRBV10-3; no reliable D call. V was cut by 3 bases and J by 1 base, with 5 bases left in between. The germline V gene encodes CDR1 ENHRY and CDR2 SYGVKD. The CDR3 runs to 13 residues. The CDR3 nucleotides read TGTGCCATCAGTGAAGGAGGCACAGATACGCAGTATTTT. Protein sequence: CAISEGGTDTQYF.

This clone was counted between two and nine times. The gene calls are TRBV27 and TRBJ2-7; D is ambiguous. V shed 1 base and J shed 0 bases, with 7 bases lying between them. The CDR3 is made up of 14 amino acids. Germline CDR1 MNHEY, CDR2 SMNVEV (reference sequence). For the CDR3, the DNA is TGTGCCAGCAGTTTATTTGCTAGCTCCTACGAGCAGTACTTC. It codes for CASSLFASSYEQYF.

This chain joins TRBV19 and TRBJ1-5, with TRBD1 matching over 7 bases. V shed 5 bases, J shed 4 bases, and the junction held 5 bases outside the gene matches. The germline V gene has CDR1 LNHDA and CDR2 SQIVND (reference sequence). The CDR3 is made up of 14 amino acids. CDR3 nucleotide sequence: TGTGCCAGTAGTTCTGGGACAGCAAATCAGCCCCAGCATTTT. Its translation: CASSSGTANQPQHF.

This clone appeared a few times. The rearrangement links TRBV19 to TRBJ2-7; D is possibly TRBD1 (6 bases). Germline assignment: CDR1 LNHDA and CDR2 SQIVND (reference sequence). The CDR3 contains 13 residues. Trimming left V 9 bases short and J 3 bases short, with 15 bases between. This chain's CDR3 is CASSWGQVYEQYF. CDR3 in DNA: TGTGCCAGCTCGTGGGGACAAGTCTACGAGCAGTACTTC.

Concerning this clone itself: One junction end does not reproduce the germline sequence, and a read error may be involved. V is TRBV10-3 and J is TRBJ2-7, with 8 bases that match TRBD1. The germline V gene encodes CDR1 ENHRY and CDR2 SYGVKD. This CDR3 has 10 residues. As DNA, the CDR3 is TGTGCCAACAACCGGGACAGGCAGCACTTC. Residues: CANNRDRQHF.

The gene calls are TRBV28 and TRBJ1-1, with D uncertain. Trimming cost V 5 bases and J 4 bases, with 5 bases left between them. The CDR3 has 11 amino acids. Germline V gene data show CDR1 as MDHEN and CDR2 as SYDVKM. The CDR3 DNA is TGTGCCAGCAGTCTCTCCACTGAAGCTTTCTTT. This codes for CASSLSTEAFF.

The rearrangement joins TRBV2 to TRBJ2-3, with TRBD2 matching 8 bases. The V gene's germline CDR1 is SNHLY and CDR2 FYNNEI. Trimming cost V 6 bases and J 0 bases; bases outside gene matches: 14. This CDR3 region has 18 residues. The CDR3 DNA reads as TGTGCCAGCAGAAGGCGTCTAGCGGGCGGGACTAGCACAGATACGCAGTATTTT. Its translation is CASRRRLAGGTSTDTQYF.

The chain couples TRBV27 to TRBJ2-1, with a tentative D call TRBD1 (6 bases). Germline values: CDR1 MNHEY, CDR2 SMNVEV (reference sequence). V was trimmed by 3 bases and J by 7 bases, leaving 19 bases between them. The CDR3 covers 16 residues. CDR3 sequence: CASSFQGFWFKNEQFF. CDR3 nucleotide sequence: TGTGCCAGCAGTTTTCAGGGGTTTTGGTTTAAAAATGAGCAGTTCTTC.

V gene TRBV29-1 combines with J gene TRBJ2-7, with D perhaps matching TRBD1 (6 bases). Germline V gene lookup returns CDR1 SQVTM and CDR2 ANQGSEA. V was trimmed by 6 bases and J by 2 bases, leaving 11 bases between them. The CDR3 totals 12 residues. Written as DNA, the CDR3 is TGCAGCGTCTGGGCAGGGGCCTACGAGCAGTACTTC. This gives the protein CSVWAGAYEQYF.

The V gene is TRBV11-3, the J gene TRBJ1-4; no clear D gene. Germline-derived CDR1 and CDR2 are SGHNT and YENEEA. V was trimmed by 1 base and J by 5 bases, leaving 11 bases between them. The CDR3 length is 15 residues. CDR3 DNA sequence: TGTGCCAGCAGCTTAGGCGGCAGTGCCAATGAAAAACTGTTTTTT. Translation: CASSLGGSANEKLFF.

This clone has a single count. The CDR3 sequence is CASSGIRGRDYGYTF. The DNA for the CDR3 is TGTGCCAGCAGCGGAATCAGGGGGCGCGACTATGGCTACACCTTC. V usage is TRBV9 and J usage is TRBJ1-2; 8 nucleotides match TRBD1. The V and J ends lost 3 bases and 3 bases, in that order; junction bases with no gene match: 7. Germline V gene lookup returns CDR1 SGDLS and CDR2 YYNGEE. CDR3 length equals 15 residues.

CDR3 nucleotides: TGTGCCAGCAGTTACGGGGGGAAGGGGTATTCACCCCTCCACTTT. Its translation is CASSYGGKGYSPLHF. J is TRBJ1-6 and V is TRBV6-5; D may be TRBD1 (5 bases). Germline V CDR1 and CDR2: MNHEY, SVGAGI. CDR3 size: 15 residues. Trimming took 2 bases from V and 8 from J, leaving 13 bases between them.

This chain joins TRBV7-9 and TRBJ1-2, with TRBD1 identical over 8 bases. Trimming cost V 5 bases and J 8 bases; bases outside gene matches: 7. Germline V gene lookup returns CDR1 SEHNR and CDR2 FQNEAQ (reference sequence). This CDR3 spans 13 amino acids. Here the CDR3 DNA reads TGTGCCAGCAGCCAAGCAGGGGGCTGGGGCTACACCTTC. It yields the protein CASSQAGGWGYTF.

This clone was detected only once. The chain carries TRBV27 and TRBJ1-2; maybe TRBD1 (6 bases). The CDR3 is made up of 19 amino acids. Trimming removed 5 bases at V and 3 bases at J, with 28 bases between. Germline V gene data show CDR1 as MNHEY and CDR2 as SMNVEV (reference sequence). The CDR3 DNA reads as TGTGCCAGCAGTAACCTGATCGGGGGCGCGGGGGCTAGGGACTATGGCTACACCTTC. Protein product: CASSNLIGGAGARDYGYTF.

The rearrangement links TRBV7-9 to TRBJ2-1; D gene uncertain. The CDR3 spans 14 residues. Germline lookup yields CDR1 SEHNR and CDR2 FQNEAQ (reference sequence). Deletions cut 3 bases from V and 3 bases from J, with 9 bases between. The DNA for the CDR3 is TGTGCCAGCAGCTTTAATCAGGACTACAATGAGCAGTTCTTC. Its protein is CASSFNQDYNEQFF. The variable domain in full, completed from reference TRBV7-9 and TRBJ2-1, reads DTGVSQNPRHKITKRGQNVTFRCDPISEHNRLYWYRQTLGQGPEFLTYFQNEAQLEKSRLLSDRFSAERPKGSFSTLEIQRTEQGDSAMYLCASSFNQDYNEQFFGPGTRLTVL.